Listed below are T cell receptor beta chains from one sample, sequenced in a study of shared clonotypes between healthy human individuals. Produced via immunoSEQ multiplex PCR; TCRdb's table is partial and in-frame only. The sample includes 2.3 million or so clones, more than 80% of them seen just once. The sequenced material came from naive CD4+ T cells from PBMCs. The receptors were gathered from a young man in good health. Some clones in this sample may be carry-over from other donors' samples. Both conserved end residues are part of each CDR3. D genes are given only for firm matches. Not all rows give a size; the values are once, few, many and, for expanded clones, a class.

V,J,D,size,DNA,CDR3
TRBV7-7,TRBJ2-2,.,.,TGTGCCAGCAGCTTAGCAGGTTACGGGGAGCTGTTTTTT,CASSLAGYGELFF
TRBV28,TRBJ1-1,TRBD1,.,TGTGCCAGCAGTCCGTGGACAGGGGGCGACGCTTTCTTT,CASSPWTGGDAFF
TRBV28,TRBJ1-5,.,once,TGTGCCAGCAGTTGGTCGGGGGAACAGCCCCAGCATTTT,CASSWSGEQPQHF
TRBV4-2,TRBJ2-2,TRBD2,.,TGTGCCAGCAGCCTCGGTCTAGCGGGAGTCGCCACCGGGGAGCTGTTTTTT,CASSLGLAGVATGELFF
TRBV29-1,TRBJ1-3,.,.,TGCAGCGTTGGGGGGGCTCTCGGAAACACCATATATTTT,CSVGGALGNTIYF
TRBV5-1,TRBJ1-2,.,.,TGCGCCAGCAGCGCCAGGACACATAACTATGGCTACACCTTC,CASSARTHNYGYTF
TRBV2,TRBJ2-3,.,.,TGTGCCAGCAGTGCGGGCGGCAACGACCTCCCATCGGGTACGCAGTATTTT,CASSAGGNDLPSGTQYF
TRBV7-8,TRBJ1-1,.,once,TGTGCCAGCAGCTTCCGGGGGGGAACTGAAGCTTTCTTT,CASSFRGGTEAFF
TRBV10-3,TRBJ1-2,.,.,TGTGCCATCAGTGAGTCGTACAGGGCCTATGGCTACACCTTC,CAISESYRAYGYTF
TRBV6-4,TRBJ2-3,TRBD1,.,TGTGCCAGCAGACGGGACAGGGGCACAGATACGCAGTATTTT,CASRRDRGTDTQYF
TRBV5-5,TRBJ1-1,.,.,TGTGCCAGCAGCTTGGCCATCATGGACGGATCACTCGGAAAGGCTGAAGCTTTCTTT,CASSLAIMDGSLGKAEAFF
TRBV19,TRBJ2-3,.,.,TGTGCCAGTAGTGAGTTTACCCCAGATACGCAGTATTTT,CASSEFTPDTQYF
TRBV4-1,TRBJ2-5,.,.,TGCGCCAGCAGCCCAAGGACTACACAAGAGACCCAGTACTTC,CASSPRTTQETQYF
TRBV5-1,TRBJ2-1,TRBD2,.,TGCGCCAGCAGCCCCGGGACTAGCGTAACCTCGAGGAATGAGCAGTTCTTC,CASSPGTSVTSRNEQFF
TRBV9,TRBJ1-3,TRBD1,.,TGTGCCAGCAGCCCAAGTTCCGGACAGGGAGTAGCCGGAAACACCATATATTTT,CASSPSSGQGVAGNTIYF
TRBV10-1,TRBJ2-7,.,.,TGCGCCAGCAGTGGGGCCAACTCCTACGAGCAGTACTTC,CASSGANSYEQYF
TRBV19,TRBJ1-2,.,.,TGTGCCAGTAGAGCCGGTCGCTATGGCTACACCTTC,CASRAGRYGYTF
TRBV11-3,TRBJ2-1,.,.,TGTGCCAGCAGCACCCGTTCAGGCTCCTACAATGAGCAGTTCTTC,CASSTRSGSYNEQFF
TRBV7-2,TRBJ2-4,TRBD1,.,TGTGCCAGCAGCTTAATACAGGGGGGAAACATTCAGTACTTC,CASSLIQGGNIQYF
TRBV6-1,TRBJ1-4,.,once,TGTGCCAGCAGTGCCTCCGGGAGCCATTATGAAAAACTGTTTTTT,CASSASGSHYEKLFF
TRBV7-9,TRBJ2-7,TRBD1,.,TGTGCCAGCAGCCCTCCGGGACAGGGATTCTACGAGCAGTACTTC,CASSPPGQGFYEQYF
TRBV15,TRBJ2-7,TRBD2,once,TGTGCCACCAGCAGAGATCGCTCTAGCGGGTACTCCTACGAGCAGTACTTC,CATSRDRSSGYSYEQYF
TRBV4-1,TRBJ2-1,TRBD1,.,TGCGCCAGCAGCCAAGATCTACAGGGGTGGTACAATGAGCAGTTCTTC,CASSQDLQGWYNEQFF
TRBV5-4,TRBJ2-3,.,.,TGTGCCAGCAGCTCGGGCGGGATTCGCACAGATACGCAGTATTTT,CASSSGGIRTDTQYF
TRBV29-1,TRBJ1-2,.,.,TGCAGCGGAGGTTCCGGCTACACCTTC,CSGGSGYTF
TRBV6-4,TRBJ1-1,.,.,TGTGCCAGCAGTGACGAGCCGAACACTGAAGCTTTCTTT,CASSDEPNTEAFF
TRBV5-1,TRBJ1-4,.,.,TGCGCCAGCAGCTTAGGGTCCGTGGATGAAAAACTGTTTTTT,CASSLGSVDEKLFF
TRBV15,TRBJ1-1,.,.,TGTGCCACCAGCAGGGCGGGACAGAACACTGAAGCTTTCTTT,CATSRAGQNTEAFF
TRBV5-5,TRBJ2-3,TRBD2,.,TGTGCCAGCAGCATGACTAGCGGAGATACGCAGTATTTT,CASSMTSGDTQYF
TRBV28,TRBJ1-4,.,.,TGTGCCAGCAGTTTTTTGGGGGCCCGCGGCAAACTGTTTTTT,CASSFLGARGKLFF
TRBV6-1,TRBJ1-3,.,.,TGTGCCAGCAGGAATAGACAGGGAAACACCATATATTTT,CASRNRQGNTIYF
TRBV5-1,TRBJ2-5,.,.,TGCGCCAGCAGTTTGGGGACTCCGGTTCCAGAGACCCAGTACTTC,CASSLGTPVPETQYF
TRBV25-1,TRBJ1-3,.,.,TGTGCCAGCACAGTGGGAGGGGCTGGAAACACCATATATTTT,CASTVGGAGNTIYF
TRBV27,TRBJ2-7,.,.,TGTGCCAGCAGTGCGCCCCGGGCCGCTACTATTTACGAGCAGTACTTC,CASSAPRAATIYEQYF
TRBV18,TRBJ2-2,.,.,TGTGCCAGCTCTCTGGACGGAACGAACACCGGGGAGCTGTTTTTT,CASSLDGTNTGELFF
TRBV4-1,TRBJ2-5,TRBD1,.,TGCGCCAGCAGCCAACAAGACAGGGGGCGGGAGACCCAGTACTTC,CASSQQDRGRETQYF
TRBV5-6,TRBJ2-2,TRBD2,.,TGTGCCAGCATTGGCCTAGCGGGAGGGCCTGTCACCGGGGAGCTGTTTTTT,CASIGLAGGPVTGELFF
TRBV9,TRBJ2-2,.,few,TGTGCCAGCAGCGTAGTCGGGACGAACACCGGGGAGCTGTTTTTT,CASSVVGTNTGELFF
TRBV18,TRBJ2-6,TRBD1,.,TGTGCCAGCTCACCAGGGACAGGGGGCGCTGGGGCCAACGTCCTGACTTTC,CASSPGTGGAGANVLTF
TRBV18,TRBJ2-1,TRBD2,.,TGTGCCAGCTCACCGAAGGGACTAGCGGGAGGGGTAGAGCAGTTCTTC,CASSPKGLAGGVEQFF
TRBV28,TRBJ1-2,.,.,TGTGCCAGCAGTTTACTCCACCGTGAGGGAGATTTGGGCTACACCTTC,CASSLLHREGDLGYTF
TRBV6-5,TRBJ2-7,TRBD1,.,TGTGCCAGCAGACGAGGACAGGGATTTTACGAGCAGTACTTC,CASRRGQGFYEQYF
TRBV4-2,TRBJ2-1,.,.,TGTGCCAGCAGCATAGGAGGGATTGACAATGAGCAGTTCTTC,CASSIGGIDNEQFF
TRBV7-8,TRBJ1-1,.,.,TGTGCCAGCAGCTGGGGACCAACTGAAGCTTTCTTT,CASSWGPTEAFF
TRBV28,TRBJ2-5,.,.,TGTGCCAGCAAAAATATCCCAGGTTACAGCGGCGAGGAGACCCAGTACTTC,CASKNIPGYSGEETQYF
TRBV5-1,TRBJ2-7,.,.,TGCGCCAGCAGCTTGGAGGCCTCCTACGAGCAGTACTTC,CASSLEASYEQYF
TRBV7-2,TRBJ1-1,.,.,TGTGCCAGCAGCTTACGACAGCAAACTGAAGCTTTCTTT,CASSLRQQTEAFF
TRBV29-1,TRBJ2-1,TRBD2,once,TGCAGCGTTGAAGGGCTAGCGGGAGGGCCTTGGCATGAGCAGTTCTTC,CSVEGLAGGPWHEQFF
TRBV19,TRBJ2-3,.,.,TGTGCCAGTAGTATAGGGGGGACCTCCTCTAGCACAGATACGCAGTATTTT,CASSIGGTSSSTDTQYF